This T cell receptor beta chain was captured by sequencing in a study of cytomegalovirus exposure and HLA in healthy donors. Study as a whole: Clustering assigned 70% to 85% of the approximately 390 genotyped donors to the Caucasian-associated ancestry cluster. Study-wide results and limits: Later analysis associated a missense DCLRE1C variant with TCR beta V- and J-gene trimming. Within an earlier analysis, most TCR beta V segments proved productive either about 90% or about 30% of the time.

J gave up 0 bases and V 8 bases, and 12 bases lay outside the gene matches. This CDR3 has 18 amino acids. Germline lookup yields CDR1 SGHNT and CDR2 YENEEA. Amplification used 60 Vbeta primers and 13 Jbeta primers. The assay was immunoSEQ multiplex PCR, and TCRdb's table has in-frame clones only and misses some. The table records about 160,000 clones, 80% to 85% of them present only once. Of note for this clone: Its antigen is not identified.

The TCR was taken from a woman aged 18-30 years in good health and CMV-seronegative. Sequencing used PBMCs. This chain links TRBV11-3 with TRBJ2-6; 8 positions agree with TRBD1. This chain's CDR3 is CASATGQGIPSGANVLTF. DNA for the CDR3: TGTGCCAGCGCCACTGGACAGGGAATTCCCTCTGGGGCCAACGTCCTGACTTTC. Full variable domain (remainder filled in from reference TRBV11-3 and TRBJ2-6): EAGVVQSPRYKIIEKKQPVAFWCNPISGHNTLYWYLQNLGQGPELLIRYENEEAVDDSQLPKDRFSAERLKGVDSTLKIQPAELGDSAVYLCASATGQGIPSGANVLTFGAGSRLTVL.